The 23 T cell receptor beta chains below all came from one sample that was sequenced in a study of blood T cells in healthy people across ages. A sample-barcoded 5' primer and a J-beta primer mix were used in a second PCR of about 6 to 11 cycles. TCRdb redid the calling of the 5' RACE reads with MiXCR, one entry per CDR3 protein. The repertoire holds around 1,800,000 distinct CDR3 sequences, roughly 43% seen once, with 23% in the top ten. The source material was blood. Receptor source: a human donor in good health.

The rearrangement uses TRBV6-2 or TRBV6-3 and TRBJ2-1; D is unclear. V dropped 7 bases and J dropped 6 bases, with 10 bases sitting between them. CDR1 MNHEY and CDR2 SVGEGT come from the germline V gene. This CDR3 is built from 12 residues. CDR3 in DNA: TGTGCCAGCACTCCGGCTAGCAATGAGCAGTTCTTC. Translation gives CASTPASNEQFF.

The CDR3 loop is CASSYPAEGAGEKLFF. In nucleotides, the CDR3 is TGTGCCAGCAGTTATCCCGCCGAGGGGGCAGGAGAAAAACTGTTTTTT. This sequence joins TRBV6-2 or TRBV6-3 and TRBJ1-4, with 7 bases lining up with TRBD1. Trimming at V came to 3 bases and at J to 8 bases, leaving 12 bases not matched to a gene. The CDR3 runs to 16 residues. Per the germline V gene, CDR1 is MNHEY and CDR2 is SVGEGT.

J is TRBJ1-2 and V is TRBV28; no firm D call. The V gene lost 4 bases and the J gene lost 6 bases, with 18 bases spanning the gap. The CDR3 is 15 residues long. Germline V lookup: CDR1 MDHEN, CDR2 SYDVKM. DNA of the CDR3: TGTGCCAGCAGTTCCCCTGGTCTGGGAGGAAATGGCTACACCTTC. Amino acids: CASSSPGLGGNGYTF.

Only a few counts were recorded for this clonotype. The chain recombines TRBV24-1 with TRBJ1-2; 7 nucleotides agree with TRBD1. V shed 4 bases, J shed 8 bases, and the junction held 6 bases outside the gene matches. CDR1 and CDR2 (germline): KGHDR, SFDVKD. CDR3 length: 13 amino acids. CDR3 nucleotide sequence: TGTGCCACCAGTGACCCGACAGGGTTGGGCTACACCTTC. Its protein product is CATSDPTGLGYTF.

This clonotype occurred a few times. The rearrangement joins TRBV2 to TRBJ2-7, with a possible D match to TRBD1 (6 bases). This CDR3 is 14 amino acids long. Germline values: CDR1 SNHLY, CDR2 FYNNEI. Trimming cost V 5 bases and J 3 bases, with 14 bases left between them. The CDR3 is CASSRPDSYYEQYF. The CDR3 region has the DNA TGTGCCAGCAGTCGACCGGACAGCTACTACGAGCAGTACTTC.

The gene calls are TRBV7-9 and TRBJ2-1; TRBD2 matches 9 bases. CDR1 is SEHNR and CDR2 is FQNEAQ in the germline V gene (reference sequence). The V segment lost 4 bases and the J segment 0 bases; nucleotides outside the gene matches: 13. The CDR3 length is 19 residues. The CDR3: CASSSSSGGPRSSYNEQFF. The CDR3 DNA reads TGTGCCAGCAGCTCGTCAAGCGGGGGGCCCCGGAGCTCCTACAATGAGCAGTTCTTC.

A few counts support this clonotype. The chain is built from TRBV29-1 and TRBJ2-5; TRBD2 aligns across 10 bases. The junction had 2 bases not matched to a gene; V was cut back by 6 bases and J by 1 base. CDR3 length: 13 amino acids. CDR1 SQVTM and CDR2 ANQGSEA come from the germline V gene. DNA of the CDR3: TGCAGCGTCGGACTAGCGGCCCAAGAGACCCAGTACTTC. Its translation: CSVGLAAQETQYF. The whole variable domain, remainder taken from reference TRBV29-1 and TRBJ2-5, is SAVISQKPSRDICQRGTSLTIQCQVDSQVTMMFWYRQQPGQSLTLIATANQGSEATYESGFVIDKFPISRPNLTFSTLTVSNMSPEDSSIYLCSVGLAAQETQYFGPGTRLLVL.

CDR3 DNA sequence: TGTGCCAGCAGCTTAGTAGGCGGCCGGGGCCACACCTTC. Its protein product is CASSLVGGRGHTF. This chain uses TRBV7-2 with TRBJ1-2; tentatively, D is TRBD1 (5 bases). From germline, CDR1 is SGHTA and CDR2 FQGNSA. This CDR3 is built from 13 residues. Trimming left V 1 base short and J 12 bases short, with 15 bases between.

This clonotype was seen a handful of times. The junction shows a germline mismatch at one end, possibly a read error. The CDR3 reads CASSRDTSDQATQYF. In nucleotides, the CDR3 is TGTGCCAGCAGCCGTGATACTAGCGACCAAGCGACCCAGTACTTC. The V gene is TRBV6-2 or TRBV6-3, the J gene TRBJ2-5; 7 bases map to TRBD2. The V gene's germline CDR1 is MNHEY and CDR2 SVGEGT. This CDR3 is 15 amino acids long.

This clonotype was counted between two and nine times. The chain employs TRBV9 and TRBJ2-1, with D unclear. The J call may be incorrect, as the DNA end agrees better with TRBJ2-7. The CDR3 is made up of 15 amino acids. Germline V gene lookup returns CDR1 SGDLS and CDR2 YYNGEE. The CDR3 region has the DNA TGTGCCAGCAGCGTAGAGCCCAACTCCTACAATGAGCAGTACTTC. Translating gives CASSVEPNSYNEQYF.

V is TRBV6-1 and J is TRBJ1-2; no reliable D call. CDR1 and CDR2 from the germline V gene are MNHNS and SASEGT. Trimming stripped 5 bases from V and 1 base from J, with 8 bases between. CDR3 length equals 13 residues. CDR3 residues: CASSQVHNYGYTF. Written as DNA, the CDR3 is TGTGCCAGCAGTCAGGTTCATAACTATGGCTACACCTTC.

This clonotype was counted between two and nine times. This chain uses TRBV4-1 with TRBJ1-5, with D possibly matching TRBD1 (5 bases). The V gene lost 3 bases and the J gene lost 4 bases, with 13 bases spanning the gap. CDR1 and CDR2 from the germline V gene are MGHRA and YSYEKL. This CDR3 spans 15 amino acids. The CDR3 is CASSHRRQSNQPQHF. DNA of the CDR3: TGCGCCAGCAGCCACCGGCGACAGTCTAATCAGCCCCAGCATTTT.

The chain links TRBV28 to TRBJ2-4; weak D call: TRBD1 (6 bases). The CDR3 extends over 16 amino acids. Per germline, CDR1 MDHEN and CDR2 SYDVKM. V was pared by 3 bases and J by 0 bases, with 12 bases between. The CDR3 spells CASSFMDSLAKNIQYF. CDR3 coding DNA: TGTGCCAGCAGTTTTATGGACAGTCTAGCCAAAAACATTCAGTACTTC. The entire variable domain, with the rest obtained from reference TRBV28 and TRBJ2-4, is as follows: DVKVTQSSRYLVKRTGEKVFLECVQDMDHENMFWYRQDPGLGLRLIYFSYDVKMKEKGDIPEGYSVSREKKERFSLILESASTNQTSMYLCASSFMDSLAKNIQYFGAGTRLSVL.

This clonotype came up a few times. The chain joins TRBV27 to TRBJ1-2, with D possibly being TRBD1 (5 bases). This CDR3 has 15 residues. Trimming stripped 5 bases from V and 2 bases from J, with 15 bases between. Per the germline V gene, CDR1 is MNHEY and CDR2 is SMNVEV (reference sequence). The CDR3 is CASSPRDRWNYGYTF. The CDR3 DNA follows: TGTGCCAGCAGTCCAAGGGACCGATGGAACTATGGCTACACCTTC.

This chain connects TRBV12-3 or TRBV12-4 to TRBJ2-3, with TRBD2 matching 7 bases. The CDR3 is 16 residues long. V lost 1 base to trimming and J lost 3 bases; unmatched junction nucleotides: 7. CDR3 coding DNA: TGTGCCAGCAGTTTAGTCAGCGGGGCTGGGACAGATACGCAGTATTTT. As protein: CASSLVSGAGTDTQYF.

The V and J genes are TRBV6-5 and TRBJ1-2, with 7 bases identical to TRBD1. CDR3 length: 12 residues. Germline CDR1 and CDR2: MNHEY and SVGAGI. V trimming: 6 bases; J trimming: 10 bases; junction bases outside the gene matches: 8. CDR3 amino acids: CASSFLGQTYTF. CDR3 coding DNA: TGTGCCAGCAGCTTTTTGGGACAGACCTACACCTTC.

This clonotype was seen a few times. V and J are TRBV29-1 and TRBJ2-7; D ambiguous. Germline CDR1 SQVTM, CDR2 ANQGSEA. V was shortened by 4 bases and J by 6 bases, with 13 bases between the two germline ends. The CDR3 totals 12 residues. Written as DNA, the CDR3 is TGCAGCGTTGGAGGTCGGTCGGGCGAGCAGTACTTC. The encoded protein is CSVGGRSGEQYF.

The CDR3 region has the DNA TGCAGCGTCCGACAGGGCCGCAACACTGAAGCTTTCTTT. Its translation: CSVRQGRNTEAFF. This chain joins TRBV29-1 and TRBJ1-1; TRBD1 matches at 7 bases. Germline assignment: CDR1 SQVTM and CDR2 ANQGSEA. The CDR3 spans 13 residues. Trimming cost V 6 bases and J 2 bases; bases outside gene matches: 6. The full variable domain, rest sourced from reference TRBV29-1 and TRBJ1-1, is SAVISQKPSRDICQRGTSLTIQCQVDSQVTMMFWYRQQPGQSLTLIATANQGSEATYESGFVIDKFPISRPNLTFSTLTVSNMSPEDSSIYLCSVRQGRNTEAFFGQGTRLTVV.

The rearrangement joins TRBV7-9 to TRBJ2-3; D is unclear. Per the germline V gene, CDR1 is SEHNR and CDR2 is FQNEAQ (reference sequence). The V and J ends lost 5 bases and 3 bases respectively, with 9 bases between them. CDR3 length equals 13 residues. The CDR3 DNA reads as TGTGCCAGCAGCGAAAGCGAGACAGATACGCAGTATTTT. This sequence encodes CASSESETDTQYF. The whole variable domain, remainder taken from reference TRBV7-9 and TRBJ2-3, is DTGVSQNPRHKITKRGQNVTFRCDPISEHNRLYWYRQTLGQGPEFLTYFQNEAQLEKSRLLSDRFSAERPKGSFSTLEIQRTEQGDSAMYLCASSESETDTQYFGPGTRLTVL.

Worth noting for this clonotype: The junction differs from germline at one of its ends, possibly a read error. The chain combines TRBV6-1 with TRBJ2-3; 11 nucleotides align to TRBD1. CDR1 is MNHNS and CDR2 is SASEGT in the germline V gene. The CDR3 runs 14 residues. The CDR3, as DNA: TGCGCCAGCAGTGTGGGACAGGGGGAAGATACGCAGTATTTT. This sequence encodes CASSVGQGEDTQYF.

The CDR3 protein is CSARRARGLSYEQFF. As DNA, the CDR3 is TGCAGTGCTAGAAGGGCTAGGGGGCTTTCGTATGAGCAGTTCTTC. The J gene is TRBJ2-1, the V gene TRBV20-1, with 7 nucleotides matching TRBD1. Trimming took 2 bases from V and 8 from J; bases not matched to a gene: 12. Germline CDR1 DFQATT, CDR2 SNEGSKA (reference sequence). There are 15 residues in the CDR3.

This clonotype has a handful of counts. The rearrangement joins TRBV7-2 to TRBJ2-7; 7 bases are a match to TRBD2. CDR1 and CDR2 (germline): SGHTA, FQGNSA. Trimming removed 5 bases from V and 7 bases from J; junction bases left unmatched: 8. The CDR3 has 13 amino acids. DNA for the CDR3: TGTGCCAGCAGCGGCGAGCGGGGAGGTGAGCAGTACTTC. Translating it yields CASSGERGGEQYF.

This clonotype was seen ten or more times. The chain couples TRBV4-2 to TRBJ2-5; D is unresolved. The CDR3 has 14 residues. V lost 1 base to trimming and J lost 5 bases, with 11 bases between them. Germline V CDR1 and CDR2: LGHNA, YNFKEQ. CDR3 in amino acids: CASSQVGLEETQYF. CDR3 nucleotides: TGTGCCAGCAGCCAAGTGGGCCTCGAGGAGACCCAGTACTTC.